Listed here are 4 T cell receptor beta chains from one sample, sequenced in a study of blood T cell repertoires in COVID-19. Data came from immunoSEQ multiplex PCR; TCRdb stores just in-frame clones and leaves some out. This table has around 100,000 clones, 75% to 95% appearing once. Sample: peripheral blood. The receptor source for this set is a human donor in a cohort sampled during active COVID-19.

The J gene is TRBJ1-3, the V gene TRBV4-2; D gene ambiguous. CDR1 and CDR2 from the germline V gene are LGHNA and YNFKEQ. V gave up 6 bases and J gave up 4 bases, with 16 bases separating them. The CDR3 contains 15 residues. The CDR3 nucleotides read TGTGCCAGCAGTTATCAGGCCATCAAAGGAAACACCATATATTTT. Translation: CASSYQAIKGNTIYF.

DNA of the CDR3: TGTGCCAGCAGTTACAGGAGGGGGGGAGCTGAAGCTTTCTTT. Encoded protein: CASSYRRGGAEAFF. The chain has TRBV6-6 and TRBJ1-1, with a tentative D call TRBD1 (6 bases). CDR3 length: 14 residues. CDR1 MNHNY and CDR2 SVGAGI come from the germline V gene (reference sequence). Between the trimmed V and J ends, which lost 2 bases and 6 bases, there was a span of 13 bases.

The rearrangement uses TRBV5-6 and TRBJ2-1, with D perhaps TRBD2 (6 bases). V lost 3 bases to trimming and J lost 5 bases, with 18 bases between them. The CDR3 is 16 amino acids. Per germline, CDR1 SGHDT and CDR2 YYEEEE. CDR3 DNA sequence: TGTGCCAGCAGCTATATAAGGGACTCAACCCACAATGAGCAGTTCTTC. It translates to CASSYIRDSTHNEQFF.

The chain is built from TRBV6-5 and TRBJ2-7, with 11 bases that match TRBD2. Looked up from germline, CDR1 is MNHEY and CDR2 is SVGAGI. V lost 6 bases to trimming and J lost 1 base; unmatched junction nucleotides: 5. CDR3 length: 15 residues. The CDR3, as DNA: TGTGCCAGCAGCCTCGGGACTAGCGGTTCCTACGAGCAGTACTTC. Translating gives CASSLGTSGSYEQYF.